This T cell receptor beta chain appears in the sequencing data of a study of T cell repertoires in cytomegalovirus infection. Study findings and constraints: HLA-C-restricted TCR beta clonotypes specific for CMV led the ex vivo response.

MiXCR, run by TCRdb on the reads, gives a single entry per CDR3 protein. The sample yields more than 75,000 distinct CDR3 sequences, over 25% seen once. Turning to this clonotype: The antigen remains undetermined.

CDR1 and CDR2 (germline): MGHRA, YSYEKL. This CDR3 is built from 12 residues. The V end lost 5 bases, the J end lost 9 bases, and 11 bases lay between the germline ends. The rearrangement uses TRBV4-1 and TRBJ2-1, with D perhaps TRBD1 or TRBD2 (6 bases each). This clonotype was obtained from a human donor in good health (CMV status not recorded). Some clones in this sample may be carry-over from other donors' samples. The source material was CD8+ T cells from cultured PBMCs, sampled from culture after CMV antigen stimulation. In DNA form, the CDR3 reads TGCGCCAGCAGCGCCGGGGGCATTGAGCAGTTCTTC. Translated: CASSAGGIEQFF.